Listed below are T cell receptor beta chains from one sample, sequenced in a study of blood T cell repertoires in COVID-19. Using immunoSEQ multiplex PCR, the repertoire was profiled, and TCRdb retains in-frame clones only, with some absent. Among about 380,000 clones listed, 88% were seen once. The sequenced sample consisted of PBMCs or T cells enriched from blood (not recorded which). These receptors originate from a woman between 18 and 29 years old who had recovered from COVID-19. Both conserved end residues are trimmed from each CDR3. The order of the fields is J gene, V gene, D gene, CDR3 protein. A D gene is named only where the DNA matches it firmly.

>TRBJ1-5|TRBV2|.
ASTEDGDFNQPQH
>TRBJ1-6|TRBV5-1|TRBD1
ASSTEGASSPLH
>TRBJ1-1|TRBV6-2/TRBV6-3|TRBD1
ASSYRGRENTEAF
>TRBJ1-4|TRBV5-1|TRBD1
ASRTGGLEKLF
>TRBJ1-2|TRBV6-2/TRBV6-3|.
ASSFSRYGYT
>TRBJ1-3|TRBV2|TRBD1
ASSGQGMRNTIY
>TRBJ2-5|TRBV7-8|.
ASSLALGQETQY
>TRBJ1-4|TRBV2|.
ASLRRVNEKLF
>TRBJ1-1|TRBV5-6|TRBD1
ASSWTGLTEAF
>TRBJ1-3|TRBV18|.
ASSPRNQGIAGNTIY
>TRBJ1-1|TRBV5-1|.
ASSLDTYTEAF
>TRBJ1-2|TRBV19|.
ASSWASYGYT
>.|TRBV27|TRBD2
ASSLTAGESSYEQY
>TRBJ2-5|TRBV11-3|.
ASSLAGLETQY
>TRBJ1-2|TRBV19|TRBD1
ASRKQGENYGYT
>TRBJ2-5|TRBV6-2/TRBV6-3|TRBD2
ASSTTGTRQETQY
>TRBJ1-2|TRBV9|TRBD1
ASSSGQGNYGYT
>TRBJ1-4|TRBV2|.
ASSDSIVAEKLF
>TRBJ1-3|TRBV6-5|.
ASSYVPGVEDTIY
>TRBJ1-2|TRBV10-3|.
AISEPRGGANGYT
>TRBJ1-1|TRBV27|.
ASSSMNTEAF
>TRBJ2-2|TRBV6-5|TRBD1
ASTDRRTGELF
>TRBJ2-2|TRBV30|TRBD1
AWSSGQGALTGELF
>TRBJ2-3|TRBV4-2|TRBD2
ASSQETSGSTDTQY
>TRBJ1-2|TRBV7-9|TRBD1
ASSFKDRGGYT
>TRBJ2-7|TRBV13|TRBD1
ASSLTGTVALEQY
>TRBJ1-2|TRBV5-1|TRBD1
ASREGTGGPNYGYT
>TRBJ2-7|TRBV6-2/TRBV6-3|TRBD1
ASSLGQGPAYEQY
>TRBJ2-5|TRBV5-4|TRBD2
ASQIAGGEETQY
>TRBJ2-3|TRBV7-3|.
ASSLNRDSTDTQY
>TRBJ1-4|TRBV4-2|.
ASSQAGEGVEKLF
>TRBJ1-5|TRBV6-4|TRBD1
ASSLTGEGGQPQH
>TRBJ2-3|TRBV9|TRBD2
ASSSGLETDTQY
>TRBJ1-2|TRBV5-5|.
ASRAGGSYGYT
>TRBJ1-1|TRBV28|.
ASSLIRSEAF
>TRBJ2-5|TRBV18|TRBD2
ASSGGLAQQTQY
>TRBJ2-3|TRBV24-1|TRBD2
ATSDLRLADSTDTQY
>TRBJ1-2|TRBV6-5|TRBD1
ASSYFQGVWNYGYT
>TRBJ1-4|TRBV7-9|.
ASSRTPQAATNEKLF
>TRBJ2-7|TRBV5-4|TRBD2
ASSPLAGGSYEQY
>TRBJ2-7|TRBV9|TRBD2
ASSPRTQGLGAYEQY
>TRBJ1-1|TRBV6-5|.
ASLADKNTEAF
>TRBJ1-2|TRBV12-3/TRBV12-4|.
ASSFVYGYT
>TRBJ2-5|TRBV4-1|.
ASSQESETQY
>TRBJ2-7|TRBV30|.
AWSRDRFYEQY
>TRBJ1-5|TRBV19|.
ASSIWGANQPQH
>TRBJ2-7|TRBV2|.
AEGKDGIDGFRPYEQY
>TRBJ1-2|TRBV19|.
ASSSTTSGIYGYT
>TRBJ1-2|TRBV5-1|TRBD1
ASSPGQGLTYGYT
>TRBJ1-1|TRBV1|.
TSSHRDSYNTEAF